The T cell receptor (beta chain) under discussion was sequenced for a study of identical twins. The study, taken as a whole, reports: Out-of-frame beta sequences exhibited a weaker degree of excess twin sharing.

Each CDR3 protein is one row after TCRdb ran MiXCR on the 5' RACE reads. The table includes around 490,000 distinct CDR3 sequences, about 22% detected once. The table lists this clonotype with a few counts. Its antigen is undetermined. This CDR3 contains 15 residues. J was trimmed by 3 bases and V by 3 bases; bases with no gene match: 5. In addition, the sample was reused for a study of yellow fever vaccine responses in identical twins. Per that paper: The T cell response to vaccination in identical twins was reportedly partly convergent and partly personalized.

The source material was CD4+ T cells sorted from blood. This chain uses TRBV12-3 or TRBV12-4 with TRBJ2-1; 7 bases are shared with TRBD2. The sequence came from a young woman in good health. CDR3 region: CASSFGGRVYNEQFF. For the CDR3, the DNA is TGTGCCAGCAGTTTTGGGGGGAGGGTCTACAATGAGCAGTTCTTC.